A selection of T cell receptor beta chains follows, all from one sample in a study of immune aging and cytomegalovirus after organ transplant. TCRdb reprocessed the single-cell sequencing reads with MiXCR, giving one entry per CDR3 protein. The top ten clones hold less than 30% of a sample with about 21,000 distinct CDR3 sequences, about a third of them seen once. No antigens are known for them. The specimen comprised CMV peptide-activated CD4+ and CD8+ T cells sorted from blood, sampled at five time points, pooled. All receptors derive from a female donor who had a heart transplant and CMV viremia. Both conserved end residues are part of each CDR3. D genes are given only for firm matches. A row's size may be missing; if present it is once, few, many or a size class.

d_call,clone_size,v_call,cdr3_length,j_call,cdr3_nt,cdr3_aa
TRBD2,few,TRBV19,16,TRBJ2-5,TGTGCCAGTAGTCCGTATAGCGGGAGAGGAAAAGAGACCCAGTACTTC,CASSPYSGRGKETQYF
.,medium-sized,TRBV7-2,15,TRBJ2-1,TGTGCCAGCAGCCGCCTAGGGGGATTTTACAATGAGCAGTTCTTC,CASSRLGGFYNEQFF
.,.,TRBV25-1,14,TRBJ1-2,TGTGCCAGCAGTCAGGCAGGTTCTAACTATGGCTACACCTTC,CASSQAGSNYGYTF
.,.,TRBV19,16,TRBJ1-1,TGTGCCAGTAGTACCCCGGGGGGAGTTTTGAACACTGAAGCTTTCTTT,CASSTPGGVLNTEAFF
TRBD1,.,TRBV2,12,TRBJ2-7,TGTGCCAGCAGTGACAGGGGGCACGAGCAGTACTTC,CASSDRGHEQYF
.,many,TRBV14,18,TRBJ1-4,TGTGCCAGCAGCCAAGGATTTATGGGAGGGCCGACTAATGAAAAACTGTTTTTT,CASSQGFMGGPTNEKLFF
TRBD2,many,TRBV3-1,15,TRBJ2-5,TGTGCCAGCAGACCCATAGCGGGAGTGGGGAAGACCCAGTACTTC,CASRPIAGVGKTQYF
TRBD1,.,TRBV3-1,15,TRBJ1-2,TGTGCCAGCAGCCAAGCCGCGGGACAGGGTTTCGGCTACACCTTC,CASSQAAGQGFGYTF
TRBD2,many,TRBV25-1,17,TRBJ2-1,TGTGCCAGCAGAGACAATGTAGCGGGGAGCTCCTACAATGAGCAGTTCTTC,CASRDNVAGSSYNEQFF
.,.,TRBV28,12,TRBJ2-5,TGTGCCGGCAGTCTACAGGAGGAGACCCAATACTTC,CAGSLQEETQYF
.,.,TRBV18,15,TRBJ2-1,TGTGCCAGCTCACCACGGGGCGCATCCACAAATGAGCAGTTCTTC,CASSPRGASTNEQFF
.,.,TRBV6-6,15,TRBJ1-6,TGTGCCAGCAGTCCGTTTGGGTCCTATAATTCACCCCTCCACTTT,CASSPFGSYNSPLHF
TRBD2,.,TRBV12-3/TRBV12-4,14,TRBJ2-7,TGCGCCAGCAGTTCTACTAGCGAGAACTACGAGCAGTACTTC,CASSSTSENYEQYF
TRBD1,few,TRBV6-1,15,TRBJ1-1,TGTGCCAGCAGGGGACAGGGGGCGGGGAACACTGAAGCTTTCTTT,CASRGQGAGNTEAFF
.,medium-sized,TRBV6-6,12,TRBJ2-3,TGTGCCAGCAGTTTCACTAGTGATACGCAGTATTTT,CASSFTSDTQYF
TRBD1,.,TRBV7-3,15,TRBJ1-6,TGTGCCAGCAGCCGGGACAGCCTTGATAATTCACCCCTCCACTTT,CASSRDSLDNSPLHF
TRBD1,few,TRBV7-6,13,TRBJ2-5,TGTGCCAGCAGCTGGACAGGGCGGGAGACCCAGTACTTC,CASSWTGRETQYF
TRBD2,many,TRBV11-3,13,TRBJ2-1,TGTGCCAGCAGCGGGACTAGCGGAAATGAGCAGTTCTTC,CASSGTSGNEQFF